The 12 T cell receptor beta chains in this list originate from one sample, sequenced in a study of shared clonotypes between healthy human individuals. TCRdb's table, derived via immunoSEQ multiplex PCR, lists solely in-frame clones and lacks some. The data hold some 2,100,000 clones, with almost 96% observed a single time. Material: naive CD4+ T cells sorted from blood. Specified subset: CD45RA+ positively selected. These receptors all come from a man between 18 and 35 years old in good health.

This rearrangement joins TRBV29-1 to TRBJ2-3, with D maybe TRBD2 (5 bases). The length of the CDR3 is 14 residues. Germline CDR1 SQVTM, CDR2 ANQGSEA. V was pared by 1 base and J by 0 bases, with 8 bases between. The CDR3 region has the DNA TGCAGCGTTGAAGTTCCGGGGAGCACAGATACGCAGTATTTT. It yields the protein CSVEVPGSTDTQYF.

The chain links TRBV28 to TRBJ2-2; 7 bases agree with TRBD1. Germline V gene sequence: CDR1 MDHEN, CDR2 SYDVKM. The J segment lost 3 bases and the V segment lost 2 bases, leaving 3 bases of the junction unmatched. The CDR3 is made up of 15 amino acids. For the CDR3, the DNA is TGTGCCAGCAGTTTAAGGGGGCCTTACACCGGGGAGCTGTTTTTT. Translated: CASSLRGPYTGELFF.

This chain links TRBV6-1 with TRBJ1-1; maybe TRBD1 (6 bases). Germline loops: CDR1 MNHNS, CDR2 SASEGT. CDR3 length: 14 amino acids. Trimming left V 5 bases short and J 2 bases short, with 12 bases between. The CDR3 DNA reads TGTGCCAGCAGTTTCAGGGGCGGTAACACTGAAGCTTTCTTT. It translates to CASSFRGGNTEAFF.

This chain links TRBV5-1 with TRBJ2-7; TRBD1 matches at 10 bases. Germline CDR1 is SGHRS and CDR2 is YFSETQ. Losses at the gene ends were 7 bases for V and 5 bases for J; bases not matched to a gene: 9. The CDR3 sequence is 14 residues long. In nucleotides, the CDR3 is TGCGCCAGCGGTACCGGGACAGGGGTCCACGAGCAGTACTTC. Its translation is CASGTGTGVHEQYF.

This chain uses TRBV25-1 with TRBJ1-2; a weak D match, TRBD1 (6 bases). CDR3 size: 16 residues. V lost 1 base and J 4 bases, leaving 16 bases between the germline ends. CDR1 is MGHDK and CDR2 is SYGVNS in the germline V gene. The chain's CDR3 is CASSESGGLIPYGYTF. The CDR3 region has the DNA TGTGCCAGCAGTGAATCCGGGGGGCTTATCCCCTATGGCTACACCTTC.

This chain uses TRBV18 with TRBJ2-7; TRBD2 agrees at 7 bases. V lost 6 bases and J lost 7; bases outside the gene matches: 12. This CDR3 comprises 14 residues. Germline CDR1 and CDR2: KGHSH and LQKENI. CDR3 loop: CASSNGVGEGEQYF. Written as DNA, the CDR3 is TGTGCCAGCTCCAATGGAGTAGGGGAGGGGGAGCAGTACTTC.

V gene TRBV4-1 combines with J gene TRBJ2-1, with TRBD2 matching over 8 bases. With 6 bases clipped from V and 7 bases from J, the junction kept 14 bases outside the gene matches. CDR3 length: 16 amino acids. From germline, CDR1 is MGHRA and CDR2 YSYEKL. CDR3 sequence reads: CASRPGSGKSANEQFF. The CDR3 DNA sequence: TGCGCCAGCAGACCCGGTAGCGGGAAGTCTGCTAATGAGCAGTTCTTC.

The gene calls are TRBV2 and TRBJ1-2; TRBD1 matches at 8 bases. J lost 4 bases, V lost 7 bases, and 5 bases had no gene match. From germline, CDR1 is SNHLY and CDR2 FYNNEI. The CDR3 consists of 13 residues. CDR3 nucleotide sequence: TGTGCCAGCAAACAGACAGGGGTCTATGGCTACACCTTC. Translation: CASKQTGVYGYTF.

The chain couples TRBV4-1 to TRBJ2-6; D not resolved. Germline assignment: CDR1 MGHRA and CDR2 YSYEKL. Deletions cut 0 bases from V and 1 base from J, with 16 bases between. There are 19 residues in the CDR3. The chain's CDR3 is CASSQDSADSESGANVLTF. The CDR3 region has the DNA TGCGCCAGCAGCCAAGACTCTGCAGATTCAGAGTCTGGGGCCAACGTCCTGACTTTC.

The rearrangement uses TRBV27 and TRBJ2-7, with 8 bases that match TRBD1. Trimming removed 0 bases from V and 3 bases from J; junction bases left unmatched: 7. Germline V lookup: CDR1 MNHEY, CDR2 SMNVEV (reference sequence). The length of the CDR3 is 16 residues. The CDR3 sequence: CASSLSLGQGVYEQYF. In nucleotides, the CDR3 is TGTGCCAGCAGTTTATCGCTTGGACAGGGAGTCTACGAGCAGTACTTC.

For this clone: The sample has other DNA sequences that encode this CDR3 too. The chain recombines TRBV5-1 with TRBJ2-3; D is unclear. Germline V gives CDR1 SGHRS, CDR2 YFSETQ. The length of the CDR3 is 15 residues. V was cut by 1 base and J by 0 bases, with 9 bases left in between. DNA of the CDR3: TGCGCCAGCAGCTTGCTCCGGGTCAGCACAGATACGCAGTATTTT. This sequence encodes CASSLLRVSTDTQYF. Full variable domain (remainder filled in from reference TRBV5-1 and TRBJ2-3): KAGVTQTPRYLIKTRGQQVTLSCSPISGHRSVSWYQQTPGQGLQFLFEYFSETQRNKGNFPGRFSGRQFSNSRSEMNVSTLELGDSALYLCASSLLRVSTDTQYFGPGTRLTVL.

V usage is TRBV5-6 and J usage is TRBJ2-7; a possible D gene is TRBD1 (6 bases). V was clipped by 4 bases and J by 0 bases, with 11 bases between them. CDR1 SGHDT and CDR2 YYEEEE come from the germline V gene. The CDR3 consists of 14 residues. The chain's CDR3 is CASSAPQGSYEQYF. The DNA for the CDR3 is TGTGCCAGCAGCGCACCACAGGGCTCCTACGAGCAGTACTTC.